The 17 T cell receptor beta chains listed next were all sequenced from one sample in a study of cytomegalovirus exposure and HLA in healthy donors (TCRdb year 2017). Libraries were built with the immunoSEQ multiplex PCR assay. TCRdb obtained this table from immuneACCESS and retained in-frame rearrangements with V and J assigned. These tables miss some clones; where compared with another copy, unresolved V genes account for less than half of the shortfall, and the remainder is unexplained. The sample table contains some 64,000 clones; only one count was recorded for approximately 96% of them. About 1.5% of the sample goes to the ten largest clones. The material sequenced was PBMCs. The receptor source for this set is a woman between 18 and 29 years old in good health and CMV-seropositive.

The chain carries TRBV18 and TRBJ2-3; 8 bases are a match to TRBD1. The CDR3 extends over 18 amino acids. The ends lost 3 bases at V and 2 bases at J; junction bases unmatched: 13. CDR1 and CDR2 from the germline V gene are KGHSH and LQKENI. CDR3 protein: CASSPDRVHPFNTDTQYF. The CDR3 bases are TGTGCCAGCTCACCGGACAGGGTCCACCCCTTCAACACAGATACGCAGTATTTT.

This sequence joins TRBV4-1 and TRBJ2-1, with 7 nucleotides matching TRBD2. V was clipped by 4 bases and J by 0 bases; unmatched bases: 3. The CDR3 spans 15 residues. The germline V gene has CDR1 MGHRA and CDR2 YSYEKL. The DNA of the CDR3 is TGCGCCAGCAGCCTAGCGGGCGCCTCCTACAATGAGCAGTTCTTC. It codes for CASSLAGASYNEQFF.

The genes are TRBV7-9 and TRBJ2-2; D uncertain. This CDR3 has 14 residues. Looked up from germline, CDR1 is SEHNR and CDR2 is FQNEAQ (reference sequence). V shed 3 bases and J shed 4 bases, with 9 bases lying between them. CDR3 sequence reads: CASSFLTSTGELFF. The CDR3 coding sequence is TGTGCCAGCAGCTTCCTGACAAGCACCGGGGAGCTGTTTTTT.

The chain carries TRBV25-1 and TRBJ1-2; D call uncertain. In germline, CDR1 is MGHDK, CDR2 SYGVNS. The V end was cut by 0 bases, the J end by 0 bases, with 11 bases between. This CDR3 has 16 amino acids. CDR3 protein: CASSEYAWAANYGYTF. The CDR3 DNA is TGTGCCAGCAGTGAATATGCTTGGGCAGCTAACTATGGCTACACCTTC.

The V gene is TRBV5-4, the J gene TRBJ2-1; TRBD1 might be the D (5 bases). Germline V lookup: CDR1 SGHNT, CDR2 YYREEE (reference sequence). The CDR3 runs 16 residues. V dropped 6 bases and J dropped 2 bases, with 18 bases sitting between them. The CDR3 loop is CASIKNQGRTYNEQFF. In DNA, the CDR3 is TGTGCCAGCATCAAAAATCAGGGTAGGACCTACAATGAGCAGTTCTTC.

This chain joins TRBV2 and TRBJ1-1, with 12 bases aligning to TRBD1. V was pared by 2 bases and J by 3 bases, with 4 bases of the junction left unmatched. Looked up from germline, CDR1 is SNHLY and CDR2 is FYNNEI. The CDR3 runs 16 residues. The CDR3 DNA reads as TGTGCCAGCAGTGAATGGGGACAGGGGGCTCACACTGAAGCTTTCTTT. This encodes CASSEWGQGAHTEAFF.

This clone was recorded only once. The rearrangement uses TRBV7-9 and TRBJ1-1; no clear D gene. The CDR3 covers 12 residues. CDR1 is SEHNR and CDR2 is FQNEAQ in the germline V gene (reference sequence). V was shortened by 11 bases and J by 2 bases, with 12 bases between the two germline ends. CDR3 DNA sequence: TGTGCCGGCCACGGGGTAAACACTGAAGCTTTCTTT. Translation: CAGHGVNTEAFF.

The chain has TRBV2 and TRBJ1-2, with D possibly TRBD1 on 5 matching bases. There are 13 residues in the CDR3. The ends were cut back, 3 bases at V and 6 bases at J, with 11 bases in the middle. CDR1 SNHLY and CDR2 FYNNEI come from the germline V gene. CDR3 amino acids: CASSDSGLDGYTF. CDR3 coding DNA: TGTGCCAGCAGTGATTCAGGGTTGGATGGCTACACCTTC.

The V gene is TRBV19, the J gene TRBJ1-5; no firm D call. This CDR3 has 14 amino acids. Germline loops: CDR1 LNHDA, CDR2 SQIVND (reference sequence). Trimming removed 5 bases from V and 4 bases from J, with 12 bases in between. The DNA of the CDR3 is TGTGCCAGTAGTCCCCGCGGTTGGAATCAGCCCCAGCATTTT. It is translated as CASSPRGWNQPQHF.

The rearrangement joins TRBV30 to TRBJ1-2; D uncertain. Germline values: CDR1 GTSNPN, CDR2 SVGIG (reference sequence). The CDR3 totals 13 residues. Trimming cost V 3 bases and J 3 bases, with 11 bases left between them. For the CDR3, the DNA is TGTGCCTGGAGCCTATCTTCGGACTATGGCTACACCTTC. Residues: CAWSLSSDYGYTF. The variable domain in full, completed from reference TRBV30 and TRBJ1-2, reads SQTIHQWPATLVQPVGSPLSLECTVEGTSNPNLYWYRQAAGRGLQLLFYSVGIGQISSEVPQNLSASRPQDRQFILSSKKLLLSDSGFYLCAWSLSSDYGYTFGSGTRLTVV.

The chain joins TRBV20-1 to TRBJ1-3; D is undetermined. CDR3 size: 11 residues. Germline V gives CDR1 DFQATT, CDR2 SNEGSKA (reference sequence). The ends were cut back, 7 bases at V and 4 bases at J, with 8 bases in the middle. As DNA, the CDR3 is TGCAGTGGTGAAGCAGGAAACACCATATATTTT. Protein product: CSGEAGNTIYF.

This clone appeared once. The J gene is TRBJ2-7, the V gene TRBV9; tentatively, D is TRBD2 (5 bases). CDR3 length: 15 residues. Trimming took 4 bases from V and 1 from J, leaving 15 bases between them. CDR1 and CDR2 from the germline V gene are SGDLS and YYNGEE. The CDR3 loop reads CASSPTGWGSYEQYF. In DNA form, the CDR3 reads TGTGCCAGCAGCCCCACGGGGTGGGGTTCCTACGAGCAGTACTTC.

CDR3 sequence: CASRYGIQYGELFF. In DNA, the CDR3 is TGTGCCAGCAGATACGGAATACAGTACGGGGAGCTGTTTTTT. This chain links TRBV5-6 with TRBJ2-2; D is uncertain. V shed 5 bases and J shed 7 bases, with 15 bases lying between them. The CDR3 covers 14 residues. Germline CDR1 is SGHDT and CDR2 is YYEEEE. The variable domain in full, with the rest retrieved from reference TRBV5-6 and TRBJ2-2, is DAGVTQSPTHLIKTRGQQVTLRCSPKSGHDTVSWYQQALGQGPQFIFQYYEEEERQRGNFPDRFSGHQFPNYSSELNVNALLLGDSALYLCASRYGIQYGELFFGEGSRLTVL.

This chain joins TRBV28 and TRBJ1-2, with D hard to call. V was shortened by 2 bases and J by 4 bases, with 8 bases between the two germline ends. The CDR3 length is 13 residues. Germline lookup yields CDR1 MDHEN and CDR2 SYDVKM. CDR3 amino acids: CASSLGQLYGYTF. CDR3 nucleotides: TGTGCCAGCAGTTTAGGGCAGCTCTATGGCTACACCTTC.

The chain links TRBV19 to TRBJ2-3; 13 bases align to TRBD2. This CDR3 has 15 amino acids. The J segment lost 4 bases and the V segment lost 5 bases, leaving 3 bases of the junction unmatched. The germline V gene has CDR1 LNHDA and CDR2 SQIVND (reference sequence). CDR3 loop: CASSVGLAGADTQYF. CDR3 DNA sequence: TGTGCCAGTAGTGTTGGACTAGCGGGAGCAGATACGCAGTATTTT.

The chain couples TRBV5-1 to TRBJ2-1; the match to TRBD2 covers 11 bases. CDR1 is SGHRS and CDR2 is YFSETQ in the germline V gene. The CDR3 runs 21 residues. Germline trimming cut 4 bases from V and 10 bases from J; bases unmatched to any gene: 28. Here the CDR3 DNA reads TGCGCCAGCAGCGCGGCACGGGCAATAGGGACTAGCGGAGACGCAGTAGGGGAGCAGTTCTTC. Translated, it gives CASSAARAIGTSGDAVGEQFF.

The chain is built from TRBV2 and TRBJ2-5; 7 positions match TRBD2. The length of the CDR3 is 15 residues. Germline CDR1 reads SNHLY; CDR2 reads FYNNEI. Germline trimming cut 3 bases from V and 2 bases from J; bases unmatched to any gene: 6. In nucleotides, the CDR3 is TGTGCCAGCAGTGAGTTTGGGAGGGAGCAAGAGACCCAGTACTTC. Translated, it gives CASSEFGREQETQYF.